This T cell receptor (beta chain) was sequenced in a study of blood T cell repertoires in COVID-19. As for the study in general: Italy, Spain and the United States were the sources of the convalescent and acute COVID-19 samples. From T cells, B-cell-depleted T cells, or PBMCs came the material, which was cDNA or gDNA.

In the original processing: The assay estimated nucleated cells by amplifying reference gene primers. Profiled with immunoSEQ multiplex PCR; TCRdb holds only in-frame clones, not every one. V and J calls and clone size are as listed in that table; D and trimming were resolved from the DNA. The sample carries approximately 150,000 clones, about nine tenths recorded once. Trimming took off 5 bases at V and 6 bases at J, with 8 bases between the two ends. CDR3 size: 12 residues. This chain links TRBV12-3 or TRBV12-4 with TRBJ2-1; the D is unclear. The sequence was collected from a woman between 55 and 75 years old who had recovered from COVID-19. Material: peripheral blood. CDR3 region: CASSPDTNEQFF. The CDR3 DNA is TGTGCCAGCAGTCCCGACACCAATGAGCAGTTCTTC.